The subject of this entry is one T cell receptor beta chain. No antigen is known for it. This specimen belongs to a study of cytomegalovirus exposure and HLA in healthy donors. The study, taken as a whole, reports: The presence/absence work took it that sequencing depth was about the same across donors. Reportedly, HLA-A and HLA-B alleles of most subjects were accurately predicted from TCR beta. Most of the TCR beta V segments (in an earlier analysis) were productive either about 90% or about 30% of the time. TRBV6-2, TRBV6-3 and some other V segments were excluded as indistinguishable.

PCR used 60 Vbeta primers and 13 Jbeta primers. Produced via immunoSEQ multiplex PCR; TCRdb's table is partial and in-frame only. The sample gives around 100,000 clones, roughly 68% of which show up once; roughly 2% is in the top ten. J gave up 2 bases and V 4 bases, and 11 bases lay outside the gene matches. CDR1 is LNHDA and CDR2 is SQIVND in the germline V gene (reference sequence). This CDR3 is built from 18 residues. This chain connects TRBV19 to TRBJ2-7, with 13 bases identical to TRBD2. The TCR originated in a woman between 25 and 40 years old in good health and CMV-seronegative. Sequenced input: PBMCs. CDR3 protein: CASSTKGLAGVITYEQYF. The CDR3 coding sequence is TGTGCCAGTAGTACGAAAGGACTAGCGGGAGTAATTACCTACGAGCAGTACTTC.